This T cell receptor beta chain came from a study of esophageal squamous cell carcinoma under preoperative chemotherapy. Study information: TCR repertoires were profiled from both peripheral blood T cells and tumor-infiltrating lymphocytes.

MiXCR was run by TCRdb on the PCR reads, yielding one entry per CDR3 protein. In the table there are around 11,000 distinct CDR3 sequences, roughly 60% of which are singletons. On this clonotype itself: Its cognate antigen is unknown.

Study-level results: Clonal contraction, more than amplification, hit abundant clones after paclitaxel-nedaplatin. Peripheral T cells migrating into the tumor appeared to partly supply post-treatment tumor-infiltrating lymphocytes. Chemotherapy was followed by significantly higher TCR diversity in peripheral T cells only, not tumor-infiltrating lymphocytes.

Sample time point: after preoperative PTX-NDP chemotherapy. This clonotype was sampled from a human donor with esophageal squamous cell carcinoma. The donor label of this sample is uncertain. The sample was taken from a patient given preoperative chemotherapy.

DNA for the CDR3: TGTGCCAGCAGCGTCGCGGCGCCTAGAGCCAAAGACACGCAGTACTTC. Protein: CASSVAAPRAKDTQYF. The chain combines TRBV7-2 with TRBJ2-4; D unresolved. This CDR3 has 16 residues. V lost 5 bases, J lost 13 bases, and 27 bases lay in between. Germline CDR1 reads SGHTA; CDR2 reads FQGNSA.